A selection of T cell receptor beta chains follows, all from one sample in a study of T cell changes during pregnancy in multiple sclerosis. The protocol was immunoSEQ multiplex PCR, while the TCRdb copy is restricted to in-frame clones and leaves out a portion. Seen here are roughly 40,000 clones, about 90% observed once, and the top ten hold under 2%. Material: CD4+ T cells from peripheral blood mononuclear cells, obtained after pregnancy. These receptors were collected from a female donor in good health, enrolled as a control in a pregnancy study. Both conserved end residues are part of each CDR3. Each record gives: clone size, D gene, V gene, J gene, CDR3 DNA, CDR3 protein. A D gene is named only where the DNA matches it firmly. Not every row has a clone size; where given, it reads once, few, many or a size class.

size: .
D: TRBD1
V: TRBV27
J: TRBJ2-7
DNA: TGTGCCAGCAGTTTAACGGGACAGGAATACGAGCAGTACTTC
CDR3: CASSLTGQEYEQYF

size: .
D: TRBD1
V: TRBV6-5
J: TRBJ2-7
DNA: TGTGCCAGCAGTTACACGGACAGGGATACCGAGCAGTACTTC
CDR3: CASSYTDRDTEQYF

size: once
D: .
V: TRBV28
J: TRBJ1-1
DNA: TGTGCCAGCAGTTTCCGAACAAGGGGTCCGAATGAAGCTTTCTTT
CDR3: CASSFRTRGPNEAFF

size: .
D: TRBD1
V: TRBV29-1
J: TRBJ1-1
DNA: TGCAGCGTAGTACGACAGGGTAAGAACACTGAAGCTTTCTTT
CDR3: CSVVRQGKNTEAFF

size: .
D: TRBD2
V: TRBV7-9
J: TRBJ2-1
DNA: TGTGCCAGCAGCTTAGAAGGCGGACTAGCGGGAGGTGAGCAGTTCTTC
CDR3: CASSLEGGLAGGEQFF

size: .
D: TRBD2
V: TRBV18
J: TRBJ2-3
DNA: TGTGCCAGCTCACCACGAATCCCGGCGCTGCGACTAGCGGGGGGAAGCACAGATACGCAGTATTTT
CDR3: CASSPRIPALRLAGGSTDTQYF

size: .
D: TRBD1
V: TRBV5-4
J: TRBJ2-7
DNA: TGTGCCAGCAGCCGAGAGGGGGCCGACGAGCAGTACTTC
CDR3: CASSREGADEQYF

size: .
D: .
V: TRBV6-6
J: TRBJ1-2
DNA: TGTGCCAGCAGACAACCCCGACGGGAGGTCTATGGCTACACCTTC
CDR3: CASRQPRREVYGYTF

size: .
D: .
V: TRBV5-6
J: TRBJ1-5
DNA: TGTGCCAGCAGCGTCCGCGGGAGGAGCAATCAGCCCCAGCATTTT
CDR3: CASSVRGRSNQPQHF

size: few
D: TRBD1
V: TRBV28
J: TRBJ1-5
DNA: TGTGCCAGCAGTTGGGCGGGGGACAGGGGCCAGCCCCAGCATTTT
CDR3: CASSWAGDRGQPQHF

size: .
D: TRBD2
V: TRBV15
J: TRBJ2-5
DNA: TGTGCCACCAGCAGAGGAGGGAGGGCCGTTGAGACCCAGTACTTC
CDR3: CATSRGGRAVETQYF

size: .
D: TRBD2
V: TRBV6-4
J: TRBJ2-5
DNA: TGTGCCAGCAGCCAATTAGCGGGGGTAGGAGAGACCCAGTACTTC
CDR3: CASSQLAGVGETQYF

size: .
D: TRBD1
V: TRBV7-9
J: TRBJ2-7
DNA: TGTGCCAGCAGAAGGGGACAGGGGGCGGACGAGCAGTACTTC
CDR3: CASRRGQGADEQYF

size: .
D: .
V: TRBV4-1
J: TRBJ1-3
DNA: TGCGCCAGCAGCCAACTAACAGGGCTCGGAAACACCATATATTTT
CDR3: CASSQLTGLGNTIYF

size: .
D: .
V: TRBV6-5
J: TRBJ2-7
DNA: TGTGCCAGCAGTTACGCGGACTGGTCCTACGAGCAGTACTTC
CDR3: CASSYADWSYEQYF

size: .
D: .
V: TRBV19
J: TRBJ1-3
DNA: TGTGCCAGTACGGAGTTCTCTGGAAACACCATATATTTT
CDR3: CASTEFSGNTIYF

size: once
D: .
V: TRBV6-6
J: TRBJ1-5
DNA: TGTGCCAGCAGTTACAGTACAGTTAGACAGCCCCAGCATTTT
CDR3: CASSYSTVRQPQHF

size: once
D: TRBD2
V: TRBV28
J: TRBJ2-5
DNA: TGTGCCAGTCTTCCGGGACTAGCGGGAGGGCGGGAGACCCAGTACTTC
CDR3: CASLPGLAGGRETQYF

size: once
D: .
V: TRBV7-6
J: TRBJ1-1
DNA: TGTGCCAGCAGCTTAGGAACAGTGGACACTGAAGCTTTCTTT
CDR3: CASSLGTVDTEAFF

size: once
D: TRBD2
V: TRBV4-2
J: TRBJ2-5
DNA: TGTGCCAGCAGCCAAGGAGTGTCTAGCGGCCAAGAGACCCAGTACTTC
CDR3: CASSQGVSSGQETQYF

size: .
D: .
V: TRBV2
J: TRBJ2-3
DNA: TGTGCCAGCAGTCACCGGAGTGGCACAGATACGCAGTATTTT
CDR3: CASSHRSGTDTQYF

size: .
D: .
V: TRBV7-9
J: TRBJ2-7
DNA: TGTGCCAGCAGCTTACCCGTGACTGAGGAGCAGTACTTC
CDR3: CASSLPVTEEQYF

size: .
D: TRBD2
V: TRBV19
J: TRBJ2-5
DNA: TGTGCCAGTAGTATCCTAGCGGGAGTTGGTAGAGAGACCCAGTACTTC
CDR3: CASSILAGVGRETQYF

size: .
D: .
V: TRBV4-1
J: TRBJ1-6
DNA: TGCGCCAGCAGCCACCCGACAGGTATCTCCTATAATTCACCCCTCCACTTT
CDR3: CASSHPTGISYNSPLHF

size: .
D: .
V: TRBV2
J: TRBJ1-2
DNA: TGTGCCAGCAAGCAGGGACTTCCGGGCTATGGCTACACCTTC
CDR3: CASKQGLPGYGYTF

size: .
D: .
V: TRBV5-1
J: TRBJ1-1
DNA: TGCGCCAGCATCCTTGGGGACATGAACACTGAAGCTTTCTTT
CDR3: CASILGDMNTEAFF

size: .
D: TRBD2
V: TRBV5-1
J: TRBJ2-1
DNA: TGCGCCAGCAGCTTGGACCGCGGGGGGGCCAGGGGTGAGCAGTTCTTC
CDR3: CASSLDRGGARGEQFF

size: .
D: .
V: TRBV4-1
J: TRBJ1-4
DNA: TGCGCCAGCAGCCAAGATGGCAGGGGAGTTGAAAAACTGTTTTTT
CDR3: CASSQDGRGVEKLFF

size: .
D: TRBD2
V: TRBV27
J: TRBJ2-3
DNA: TGTGCCAGCAGCTCACTAGCGGGGGACCCTTATGCGCAGTATTTT
CDR3: CASSSLAGDPYAQYF

size: .
D: .
V: TRBV29-1
J: TRBJ1-2
DNA: TGCAGCGTTGCGGGAGCTAACTATGGCTACACCTTC
CDR3: CSVAGANYGYTF

size: .
D: TRBD1
V: TRBV19
J: TRBJ2-5
DNA: TGTGCCAGTAGTATGTCGGACAGGGCAGGGACCCAGTACTTC
CDR3: CASSMSDRAGTQYF

size: .
D: .
V: TRBV6-1
J: TRBJ2-2
DNA: TGTGCCAGCAGGGGGCTTAACACCGGGGAGCTGTTTTTT
CDR3: CASRGLNTGELFF

size: .
D: .
V: TRBV7-9
J: TRBJ1-5
DNA: TGTGCCAGCAGCTTAGACACCCAGCCCCAGCATTTT
CDR3: CASSLDTQPQHF

size: .
D: TRBD2
V: TRBV19
J: TRBJ2-7
DNA: TGTGCCAGTAGTGCGGGGGGGGGACCTCCCTACGAGCAGTACTTC
CDR3: CASSAGGGPPYEQYF

size: .
D: .
V: TRBV19
J: TRBJ2-3
DNA: TGTGCCAGTAGTATAGGAGGGAGCGCAGATACGCAGTATTTT
CDR3: CASSIGGSADTQYF

size: .
D: .
V: TRBV27
J: TRBJ1-1
DNA: TGTGCCAGCAGTTTAAACAGACTGAACACTGAAGCTTTCTTT
CDR3: CASSLNRLNTEAFF

size: .
D: .
V: TRBV6-1
J: TRBJ1-3
DNA: TGTGCCAGCAGTGACTTAGCACCGTCTGGAAACACCATATATTTT
CDR3: CASSDLAPSGNTIYF

size: .
D: .
V: TRBV7-6
J: TRBJ1-5
DNA: TGTGCCAGCAGCCCAGGGGCGGGGGGCGCGAATCAGCCCCAGCATTTT
CDR3: CASSPGAGGANQPQHF

size: .
D: TRBD1
V: TRBV19
J: TRBJ1-4
DNA: TGTGCCAGTAGTATAATGGGACAGGGCAATGAAAAACTGTTTTTT
CDR3: CASSIMGQGNEKLFF

size: few
D: TRBD1
V: TRBV6-1
J: TRBJ1-4
DNA: TGTGCCAGCAGTGAAGCGTACAGGGGAGGCGGTGAAAAACTGTTTTTT
CDR3: CASSEAYRGGGEKLFF

size: .
D: .
V: TRBV18
J: TRBJ2-7
DNA: TGTGCCAGCTCCTCGGCGGAAACAACGCCCTACGAGCAGTACTTC
CDR3: CASSSAETTPYEQYF

size: few
D: TRBD1
V: TRBV18
J: TRBJ1-6
DNA: TGTGCCAGCTCACCACAGGACAGGGATTCACCCCTCCACTTT
CDR3: CASSPQDRDSPLHF

size: .
D: .
V: TRBV5-1
J: TRBJ1-4
DNA: TGCGCCAGCAGCTTGTCGGGGGTAACTAATGAAAAACTGTTTTTT
CDR3: CASSLSGVTNEKLFF

size: .
D: TRBD1
V: TRBV27
J: TRBJ1-2
DNA: TGTGCCAGCAGTTTCTCCTCCTATCCGGGACAGGGGAGAAACTATGGCTACACCTTC
CDR3: CASSFSSYPGQGRNYGYTF

size: .
D: .
V: TRBV11-2
J: TRBJ2-5
DNA: TGTGCCAGCAGTCCGCTTAGGTTAGAGGCGGGGGAGACCCAGTACTTC
CDR3: CASSPLRLEAGETQYF

size: .
D: .
V: TRBV11-2
J: TRBJ2-3
DNA: TGTGCCAGCAGCTTAGGATACCGGGGCACAGATACGCAGTATTTT
CDR3: CASSLGYRGTDTQYF

size: .
D: .
V: TRBV11-2
J: TRBJ2-7
DNA: TGTGCCAGCAGCTTAGTCCGCGGGACCGAGCAGTACTTC
CDR3: CASSLVRGTEQYF

size: once
D: .
V: TRBV2
J: TRBJ1-2
DNA: TGTGCCAGCCACCGGGGACACCGTAACTATGGCTACACCTTC
CDR3: CASHRGHRNYGYTF

size: .
D: .
V: TRBV5-1
J: TRBJ2-3
DNA: TGCGCCAGCAGCTTACTAGATACAGATACGCAGTATTTT
CDR3: CASSLLDTDTQYF

size: .
D: .
V: TRBV5-1
J: TRBJ2-2
DNA: TGCGCCAGCGGCGGGAAGACTAGTTCCGGTCCCGGGGAGCTGTTTTTT
CDR3: CASGGKTSSGPGELFF

size: .
D: TRBD2
V: TRBV5-1
J: TRBJ2-1
DNA: TGCGCCAGCAGCTTGGGCACTAGCGGGAGGAGCTCCTACAATGAGCAGTTCTTC
CDR3: CASSLGTSGRSSYNEQFF

size: .
D: TRBD2
V: TRBV5-4
J: TRBJ2-5
DNA: TGTGCCAGCAGCTGGGGGTTTAGCGGGAGAGGGGAGACCCAGTACTTC
CDR3: CASSWGFSGRGETQYF

size: .
D: .
V: TRBV19
J: TRBJ1-1
DNA: TGTGCCAGTAAGAGTGAGACTGAAGCTTTCTTT
CDR3: CASKSETEAFF

size: .
D: .
V: TRBV4-3
J: TRBJ2-7
DNA: TGCGCCAGCAGCCAAGATCACAGGGGGGGGCCTCTCTCCTACGAGCAGTACTTC
CDR3: CASSQDHRGGPLSYEQYF

size: .
D: .
V: TRBV28
J: TRBJ1-4
DNA: TGTGCCAGCAGTTCTCCCTCCATTAGGGGTGATAATGAAAAACTGTTTTTT
CDR3: CASSSPSIRGDNEKLFF

size: .
D: .
V: TRBV7-2
J: TRBJ2-5
DNA: TGTGCCAGCAGCCTCGCCCGGGTGGAAGAGACCCAGTACTTC
CDR3: CASSLARVEETQYF

size: few
D: TRBD1
V: TRBV5-4
J: TRBJ2-3
DNA: TGTGCCAGCAGCTTTGGACAGGCGGCAGATACGCAGTATTTT
CDR3: CASSFGQAADTQYF